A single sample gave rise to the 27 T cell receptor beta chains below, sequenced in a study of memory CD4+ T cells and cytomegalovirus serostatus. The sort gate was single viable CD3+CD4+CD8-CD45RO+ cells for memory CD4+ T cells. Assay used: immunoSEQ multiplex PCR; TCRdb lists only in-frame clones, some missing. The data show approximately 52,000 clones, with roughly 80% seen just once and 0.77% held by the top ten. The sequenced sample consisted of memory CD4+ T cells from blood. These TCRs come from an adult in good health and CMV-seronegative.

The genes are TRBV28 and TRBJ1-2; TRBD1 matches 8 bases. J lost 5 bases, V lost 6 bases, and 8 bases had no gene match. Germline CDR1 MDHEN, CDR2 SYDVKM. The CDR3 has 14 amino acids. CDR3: CASSPPRTGYGYTF. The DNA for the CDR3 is TGTGCCAGCAGCCCACCTCGGACAGGGTATGGCTACACCTTC.

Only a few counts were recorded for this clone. As DNA, the CDR3 is TGTGCCAGCAGCTTGGGCGGACAGGGGGCCTACGAGCAGTACTTC. Translating gives CASSLGGQGAYEQYF. The gene calls are TRBV5-4 and TRBJ2-7, with TRBD1 identical over 10 bases. In germline, CDR1 is SGHNT, CDR2 YYREEE (reference sequence). The CDR3 length is 15 residues. V gave up 0 bases and J gave up 2 bases; unmatched junction bases: 2. The whole variable domain, remainder taken from reference TRBV5-4 and TRBJ2-7, is ETGVTQSPTHLIKTRGQQVTLRCSSQSGHNTVSWYQQALGQGPQFIFQYYREEENGRGNFPPRFSGLQFPNYSSELNVNALELDDSALYLCASSLGGQGAYEQYFGPGTRLTVT.

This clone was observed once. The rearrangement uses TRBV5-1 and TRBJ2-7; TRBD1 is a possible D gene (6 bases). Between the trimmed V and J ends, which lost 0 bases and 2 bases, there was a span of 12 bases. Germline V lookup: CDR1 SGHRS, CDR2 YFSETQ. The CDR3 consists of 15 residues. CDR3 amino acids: CASSLASQGTYEQYF. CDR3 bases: TGCGCCAGCAGCTTGGCTTCACAGGGAACCTACGAGCAGTACTTC.

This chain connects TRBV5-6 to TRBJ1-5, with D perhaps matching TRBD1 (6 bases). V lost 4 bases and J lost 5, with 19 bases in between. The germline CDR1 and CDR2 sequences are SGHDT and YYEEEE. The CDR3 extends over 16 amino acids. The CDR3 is CASSRERDTRDQPQHF. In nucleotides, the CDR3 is TGTGCCAGCAGCCGTGAACGGGACACCCGAGATCAGCCCCAGCATTTT.

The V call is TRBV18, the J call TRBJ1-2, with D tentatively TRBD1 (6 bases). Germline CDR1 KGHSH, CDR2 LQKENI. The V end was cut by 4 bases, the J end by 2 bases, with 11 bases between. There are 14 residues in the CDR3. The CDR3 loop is CASSHPGQNYGYTF. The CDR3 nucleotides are TGTGCCAGCTCACATCCGGGACAAAACTATGGCTACACCTTC.

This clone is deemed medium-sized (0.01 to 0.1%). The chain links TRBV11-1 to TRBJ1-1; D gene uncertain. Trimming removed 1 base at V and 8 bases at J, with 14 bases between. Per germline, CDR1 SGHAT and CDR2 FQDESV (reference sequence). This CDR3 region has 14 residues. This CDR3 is CASSLEPAWGEAFF. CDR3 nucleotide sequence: TGTGCCAGCAGCTTAGAACCGGCGTGGGGAGAAGCTTTCTTT.

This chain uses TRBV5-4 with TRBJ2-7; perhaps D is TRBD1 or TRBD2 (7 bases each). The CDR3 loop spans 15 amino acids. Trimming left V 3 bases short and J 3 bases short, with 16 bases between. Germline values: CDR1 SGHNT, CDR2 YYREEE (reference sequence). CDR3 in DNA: TGTGCCAGCAGCTGGGGGGGACAGTCGCTCTACGAGCAGTACTTC. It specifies CASSWGGQSLYEQYF.

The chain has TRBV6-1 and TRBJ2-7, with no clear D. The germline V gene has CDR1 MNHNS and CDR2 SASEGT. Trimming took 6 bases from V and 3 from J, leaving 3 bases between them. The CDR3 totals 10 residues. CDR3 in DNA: TGTGCCAGCAGCGGCTACGAGCAGTACTTC. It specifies CASSGYEQYF.

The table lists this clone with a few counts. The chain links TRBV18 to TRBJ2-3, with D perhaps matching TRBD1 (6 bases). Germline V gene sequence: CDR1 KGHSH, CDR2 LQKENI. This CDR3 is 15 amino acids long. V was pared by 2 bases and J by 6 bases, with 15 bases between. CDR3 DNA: TGTGCCAGCTCACCATGGGGACAAACCCAGGATACGCAGTATTTT. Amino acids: CASSPWGQTQDTQYF.

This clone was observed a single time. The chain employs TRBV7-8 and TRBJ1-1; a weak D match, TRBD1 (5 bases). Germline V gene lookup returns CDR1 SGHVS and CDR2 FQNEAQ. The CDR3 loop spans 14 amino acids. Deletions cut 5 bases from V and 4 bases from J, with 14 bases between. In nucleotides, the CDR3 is TGTGCCAGCAGCCAGGGCAGTCTTTCCACTGAAGCTTTCTTT. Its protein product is CASSQGSLSTEAFF.

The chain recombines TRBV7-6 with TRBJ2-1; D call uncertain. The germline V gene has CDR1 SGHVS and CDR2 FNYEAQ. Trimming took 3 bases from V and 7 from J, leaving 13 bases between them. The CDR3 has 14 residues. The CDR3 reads CASSFSRLGNEQFF. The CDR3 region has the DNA TGTGCCAGCAGCTTTAGTCGACTCGGAAATGAGCAGTTCTTC.

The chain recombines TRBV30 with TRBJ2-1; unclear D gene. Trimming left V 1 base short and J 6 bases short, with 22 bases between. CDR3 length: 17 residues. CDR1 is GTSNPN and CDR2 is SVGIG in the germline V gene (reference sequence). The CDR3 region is CAWSAGSALWELNEQFF. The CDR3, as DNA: TGTGCCTGGAGTGCGGGTTCGGCTCTTTGGGAACTCAATGAGCAGTTCTTC.

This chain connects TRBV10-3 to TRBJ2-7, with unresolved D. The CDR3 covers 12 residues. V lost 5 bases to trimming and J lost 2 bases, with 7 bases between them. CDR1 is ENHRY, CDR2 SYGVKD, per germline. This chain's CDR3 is CAISPTTYEQYF. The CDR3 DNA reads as TGTGCCATCAGTCCAACCACCTACGAGCAGTACTTC.

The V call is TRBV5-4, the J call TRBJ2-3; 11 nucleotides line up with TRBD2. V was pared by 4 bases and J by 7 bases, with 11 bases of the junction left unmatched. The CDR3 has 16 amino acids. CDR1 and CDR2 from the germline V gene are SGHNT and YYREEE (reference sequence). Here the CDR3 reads CASSPPSGGLTNTQYF. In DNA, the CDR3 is TGTGCCAGCAGCCCGCCTAGCGGGGGGTTAACAAATACGCAGTATTTT.

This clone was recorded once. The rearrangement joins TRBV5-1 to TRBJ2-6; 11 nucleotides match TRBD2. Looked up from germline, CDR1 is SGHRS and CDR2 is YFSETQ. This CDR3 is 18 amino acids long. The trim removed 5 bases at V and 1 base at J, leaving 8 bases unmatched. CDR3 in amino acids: CASSQPGLAASGANVLTF. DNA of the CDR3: TGCGCCAGCAGTCAACCGGGACTAGCGGCGTCTGGGGCCAACGTCCTGACTTTC.

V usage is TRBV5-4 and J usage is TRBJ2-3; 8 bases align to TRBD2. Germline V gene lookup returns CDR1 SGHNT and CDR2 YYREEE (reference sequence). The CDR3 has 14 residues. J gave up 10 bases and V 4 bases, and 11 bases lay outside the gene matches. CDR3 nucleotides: TGTGCCAGCAGCCCTCTTGCGGGGGGCCCTGCGCAGTATTTT. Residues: CASSPLAGGPAQYF. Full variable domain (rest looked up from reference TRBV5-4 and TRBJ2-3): ETGVTQSPTHLIKTRGQQVTLRCSSQSGHNTVSWYQQALGQGPQFIFQYYREEENGRGNFPPRFSGLQFPNYSSELNVNALELDDSALYLCASSPLAGGPAQYFGPGTRLTVL.

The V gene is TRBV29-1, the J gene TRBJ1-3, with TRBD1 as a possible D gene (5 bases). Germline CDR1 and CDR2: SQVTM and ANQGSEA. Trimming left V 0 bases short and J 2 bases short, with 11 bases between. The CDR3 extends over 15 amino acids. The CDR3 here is CSVEDFEGTGNTIYF. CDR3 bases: TGCAGCGTTGAAGATTTCGAGGGGACTGGAAACACCATATATTTT.

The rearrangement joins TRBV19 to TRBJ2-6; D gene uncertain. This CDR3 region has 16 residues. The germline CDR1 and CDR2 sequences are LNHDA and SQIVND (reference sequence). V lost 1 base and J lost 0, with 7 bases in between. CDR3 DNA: TGTGCCAGTAGTATAGGTGGCAGCTCTGGGGCCAACGTCCTGACTTTC. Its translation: CASSIGGSSGANVLTF.

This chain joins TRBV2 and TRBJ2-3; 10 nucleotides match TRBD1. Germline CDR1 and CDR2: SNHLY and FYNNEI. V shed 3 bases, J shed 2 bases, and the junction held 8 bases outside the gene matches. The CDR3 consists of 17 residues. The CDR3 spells CASSDGGQGRSTDTQYF. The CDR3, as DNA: TGTGCCAGCAGTGACGGGGGACAGGGGAGATCCACAGATACGCAGTATTTT.

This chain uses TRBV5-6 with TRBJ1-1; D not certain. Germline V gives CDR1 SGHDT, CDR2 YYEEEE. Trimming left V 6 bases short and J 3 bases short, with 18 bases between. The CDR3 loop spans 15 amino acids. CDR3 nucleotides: TGTGCCAGCACCCTTCCCTCGGGTGGATACACTGAAGCTTTCTTT. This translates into CASTLPSGGYTEAFF.

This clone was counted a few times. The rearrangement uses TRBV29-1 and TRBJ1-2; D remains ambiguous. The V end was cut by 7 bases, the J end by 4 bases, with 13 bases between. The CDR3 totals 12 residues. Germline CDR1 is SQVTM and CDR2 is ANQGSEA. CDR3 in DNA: TGCAGCGCCAAGATCGGGTCCTATGGCTACACCTTC. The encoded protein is CSAKIGSYGYTF.

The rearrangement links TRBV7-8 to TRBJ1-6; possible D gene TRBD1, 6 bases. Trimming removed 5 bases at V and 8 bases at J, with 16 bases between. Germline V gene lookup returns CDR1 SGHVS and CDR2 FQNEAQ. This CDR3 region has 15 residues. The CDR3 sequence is CASSLQGRMDSPLHF. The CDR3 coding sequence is TGTGCCAGCAGCCTACAGGGAAGGATGGATTCACCCCTCCACTTT.

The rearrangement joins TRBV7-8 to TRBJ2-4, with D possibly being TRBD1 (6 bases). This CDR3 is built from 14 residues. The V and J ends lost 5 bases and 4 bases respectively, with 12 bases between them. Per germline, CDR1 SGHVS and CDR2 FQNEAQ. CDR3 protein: CASSPSTGKNIQYF. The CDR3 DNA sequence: TGTGCCAGCAGCCCATCGACAGGAAAAAACATTCAGTACTTC.

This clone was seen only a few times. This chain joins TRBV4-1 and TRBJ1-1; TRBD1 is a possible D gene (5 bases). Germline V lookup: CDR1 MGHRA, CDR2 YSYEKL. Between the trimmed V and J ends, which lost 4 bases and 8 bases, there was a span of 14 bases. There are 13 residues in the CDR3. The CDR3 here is CASSPQGVGEAFF. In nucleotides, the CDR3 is TGCGCCAGCAGCCCTCAGGGAGTTGGGGAAGCTTTCTTT.

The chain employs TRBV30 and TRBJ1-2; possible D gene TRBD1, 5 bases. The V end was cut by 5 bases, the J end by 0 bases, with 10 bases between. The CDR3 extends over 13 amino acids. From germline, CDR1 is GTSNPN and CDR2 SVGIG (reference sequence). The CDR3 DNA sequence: TGTGCCTGGGTAACAGGTTCTAACTATGGCTACACCTTC. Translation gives CAWVTGSNYGYTF.

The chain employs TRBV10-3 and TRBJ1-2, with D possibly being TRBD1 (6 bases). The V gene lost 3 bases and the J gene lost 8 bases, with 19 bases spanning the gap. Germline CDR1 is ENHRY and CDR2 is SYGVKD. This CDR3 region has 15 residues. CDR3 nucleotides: TGTGCCATCAGTGAAAGGGACACTCGAAGGGGGGGCTACACCTTC. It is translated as CAISERDTRRGGYTF.

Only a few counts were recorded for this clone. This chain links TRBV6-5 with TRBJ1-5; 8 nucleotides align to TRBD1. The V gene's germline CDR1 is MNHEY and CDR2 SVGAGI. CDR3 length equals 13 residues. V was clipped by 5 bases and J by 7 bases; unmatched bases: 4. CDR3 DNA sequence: TGTGCCAGCAGTCGGGACAGGCAGCAGCCCCAGCATTTT. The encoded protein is CASSRDRQQPQHF.